This entry features one T cell receptor beta chain sequence. For the second PCR, which ran for about 6 to 11 cycles, a sample-barcoded 5' primer and a J-beta primer mix were used. Per sample, CDR3-containing paired-end reads numbered at least 3 million. TCRdb passed the 5' RACE reads through MiXCR, listing each CDR3 protein once. Among 550,000 to 700,000 distinct CDR3 sequences, 27% were seen once, and the ten largest hold approximately 18%. This sample was included in a study of blood T cells in healthy people across ages. Per-sample yields of isolated PBMCs were at least 6 million. The CDR3 runs 15 residues. CDR1 is SGHVS, CDR2 FQNEAQ, per germline. The ends were cut back, 5 bases at V and 2 bases at J, with 13 bases in the middle.

The TCR was taken from a woman in her seventies in good health. The gene calls are TRBV7-8 and TRBJ2-1; TRBD2 is a possible D gene (6 bases). The material sequenced was blood. The chain's CDR3 is CASSLMGGTYNEQFF. CDR3 DNA sequence: TGTGCCAGCAGCCTCATGGGAGGAACCTACAATGAGCAGTTCTTC.